This T cell receptor (beta chain) derives from a study of blood T cell repertoires in COVID-19. This clone has just a few counts. The data were produced by immunoSEQ multiplex PCR, yet TCRdb's version contains in-frame clones alone and is incomplete. The data contain 200,000 to 250,000 clones, around nine tenths of them seen just once; the ten biggest clones take up 6.2%. The CDR3 is 19 residues long. The germline CDR1 and CDR2 sequences are KGHDR and SFDVKD. V dropped 0 bases and J dropped 2 bases, with 21 bases sitting between them. The sample consisted of peripheral blood. The genes are TRBV24-1 and TRBJ2-5; tentative D call: TRBD1 (6 bases). This receptor was identified in a man in his sixties who had recovered from COVID-19. CDR3 in amino acids: CATSDLEKEGQNPQETQYF. The DNA for the CDR3 is TGTGCCACCAGTGATTTGGAAAAAGAAGGACAGAATCCACAAGAGACCCAGTACTTC.